In its sample, the clone carrying this T cell receptor beta chain was seen a few times. As yet, its antigen is unknown. Time point defined: after neoadjuvant nivolumab, at surgical resection. These data belong to a study of neoadjuvant anti-PD-1 for oral cavity cancer. J gave up 6 bases and V 1 base, and 6 bases lay outside the gene matches. This CDR3 comprises 16 residues. Germline V gene sequence: CDR1 SGHTA, CDR2 FQGNSA. Study-level points and caveats: Higher pretreatment blood Treg/Th17 ratios correlated with higher pretreatment blood and lower post-treatment tumor TCRbeta clonality.

Sequenced by immunoSEQ multiplex PCR; TCRdb stores in-frame clones only, minus some. The sample holds 20,000 to 25,000 clones, under 45% seen once. The source material was tumor tissue, sampled after nivolumab (anti-PD-1) treatment. This sequence was found in a person aged 35 to 85 with oral cavity squamous cell carcinoma. The chain links TRBV7-2 to TRBJ2-3; 11 bases align to TRBD1. In nucleotides, the CDR3 is TGTGCCAGCAGCTTAGGGACAGGGGGCTTTATCGATACGCAGTATTTT. Translating gives CASSLGTGGFIDTQYF.